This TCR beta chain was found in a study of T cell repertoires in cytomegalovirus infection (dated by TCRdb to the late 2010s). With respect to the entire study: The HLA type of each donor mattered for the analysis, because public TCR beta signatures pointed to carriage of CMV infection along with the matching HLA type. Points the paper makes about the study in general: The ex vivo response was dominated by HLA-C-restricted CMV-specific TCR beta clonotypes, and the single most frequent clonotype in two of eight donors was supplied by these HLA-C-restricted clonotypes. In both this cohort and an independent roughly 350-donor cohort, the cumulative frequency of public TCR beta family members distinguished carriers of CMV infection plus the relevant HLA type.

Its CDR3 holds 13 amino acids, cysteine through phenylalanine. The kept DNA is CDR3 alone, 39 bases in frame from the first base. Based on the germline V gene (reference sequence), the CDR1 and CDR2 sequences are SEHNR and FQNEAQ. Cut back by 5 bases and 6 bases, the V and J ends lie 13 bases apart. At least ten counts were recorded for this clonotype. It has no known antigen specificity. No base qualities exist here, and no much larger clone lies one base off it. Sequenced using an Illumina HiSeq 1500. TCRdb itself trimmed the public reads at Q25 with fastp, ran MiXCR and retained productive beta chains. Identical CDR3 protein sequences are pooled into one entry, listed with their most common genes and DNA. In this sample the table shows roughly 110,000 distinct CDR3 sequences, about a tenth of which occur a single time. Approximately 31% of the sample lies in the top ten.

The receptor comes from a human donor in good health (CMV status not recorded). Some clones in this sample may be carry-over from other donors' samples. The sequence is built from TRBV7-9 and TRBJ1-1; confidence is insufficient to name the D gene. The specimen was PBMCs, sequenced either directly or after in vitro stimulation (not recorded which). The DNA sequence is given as TGTGCCAGCAGCCCCAACCCCGGGGCTGAAGCTTTCTTT. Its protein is CASSPNPGAEAFF.